One sample yielded the 17 T cell receptor beta chains listed below, sequenced in a study of cytomegalovirus exposure and HLA in healthy donors. Both 60 Vbeta primers and 13 Jbeta primers went into the PCR. Sequencing was performed with immunoSEQ multiplex PCR; in TCRdb, only in-frame clones are kept and a portion is missing. The sample comprises more than 80,000 clones, 71% of which are singletons, and less than 3.5% rests with the top ten. Sequences were obtained from PBMCs. The receptors stem from a female donor in good health and CMV-seronegative.

A single count supports this clone. The chain carries TRBV18 and TRBJ2-7; the D gene is possibly TRBD1 (5 bases). Germline assignment: CDR1 KGHSH and CDR2 LQKENI. Trimming stripped 5 bases from V and 0 bases from J, with 11 bases between. CDR3 length equals 14 residues. The chain's CDR3 is CASSLGVPSYEQYF. The DNA of the CDR3 is TGTGCCAGCTCATTAGGGGTTCCCTCCTACGAGCAGTACTTC.

This clone appeared a single time. The V gene is TRBV15, the J gene TRBJ2-3, with a possible D match to TRBD2 (5 bases). The germline CDR1 and CDR2 sequences are LNHNV and YYDKDF (reference sequence). This CDR3 spans 16 amino acids. V was trimmed by 2 bases and J by 3 bases, leaving 15 bases between them. Here the CDR3 DNA reads TGTGCCACCAGCAGATCCACCGCGGGCCTTACAGATACGCAGTATTTT. This codes for CATSRSTAGLTDTQYF.

The chain uses TRBV6-5 and TRBJ2-7, with 10 bases matching TRBD1. Germline lookup yields CDR1 MNHEY and CDR2 SVGAGI. V shed 0 bases and J 3 bases; nucleotides not matched to a gene: 5. The CDR3 runs 16 residues. The CDR3 bases are TGTGCCAGCAGTTACTCTTCGGACAGGGGGGTCTACGAGCAGTACTTC. Its translation is CASSYSSDRGVYEQYF.

This rearrangement joins TRBV4-1 to TRBJ2-3; D is possibly TRBD1 (6 bases). The CDR3 runs 15 residues. Germline CDR1 is MGHRA and CDR2 is YSYEKL. The germline V and J ends were trimmed by 4 bases and 10 bases, with 21 bases remaining between them. CDR3 in amino acids: CASSREEEGVWAQYF. The CDR3 nucleotides are TGCGCCAGCAGCCGCGAGGAAGAGGGGGTATGGGCGCAGTATTTT.

The chain carries TRBV29-1 and TRBJ2-5, with 7 bases matching TRBD2. The DNA end is a closer match to TRBJ2-7, so the J assignment may be wrong. The CDR3 is 14 amino acids. Germline V gives CDR1 SQVTM, CDR2 ANQGSEA. Here the CDR3 DNA reads TGCAGCGTTGAAGCCCCCGGGAGGCCCTACGAGCAGTACTTC. It encodes CSVEAPGRPYEQYF.

This clone was observed a few times. This chain uses TRBV28 with TRBJ2-1; unclear D gene. The CDR3 extends over 13 amino acids. The germline gives CDR1 MDHEN, CDR2 SYDVKM. V shed 5 bases and J shed 9 bases, with 14 bases lying between them. CDR3 DNA: TGTGCCAGCAGTGGCCCGCGACTGGGTGAGCAGTTCTTC. Its translation: CASSGPRLGEQFF.

The chain links TRBV7-8 to TRBJ2-5; 8 bases match TRBD1. This CDR3 contains 14 residues. Unmatched junction bases numbered 4, after V lost 2 bases and J lost 5 bases. Germline V gives CDR1 SGHVS, CDR2 FQNEAQ. Here the CDR3 DNA reads TGTGCCAGCAGCTTAATTAGACAGGGGGAGACCCAGTACTTC. Protein sequence: CASSLIRQGETQYF.

This rearrangement joins TRBV2 to TRBJ2-7; D gene ambiguous. The CDR3 extends over 12 amino acids. CDR1 is SNHLY and CDR2 is FYNNEI in the germline V gene. The ends were cut back, 7 bases at V and 4 bases at J, with 11 bases in the middle. The CDR3, as DNA: TGTGCCAGCACCGCTAGACCATACGAGCAGTACTTC. It is translated as CASTARPYEQYF.

The V gene is TRBV7-2, the J gene TRBJ2-3, with D possibly being TRBD1 (6 bases). This CDR3 has 14 amino acids. The germline gives CDR1 SGHTA, CDR2 FQGNSA. V dropped 4 bases and J dropped 0 bases, with 8 bases sitting between them. In DNA form, the CDR3 reads TGTGCCAGCAGCTGGGACAAAAGCACAGATACGCAGTATTTT. Amino acid sequence: CASSWDKSTDTQYF. Using reference TRBV7-2 and TRBJ2-3 for the parts outside the CDR3, the full variable domain is GAGVSQSPSNKVTEKGKDVELRCDPISGHTALYWYRQSLGQGLEFLIYFQGNSAPDKSGLPSDRFSAERTGGSVSTLTIQRTQQEDSAVYLCASSWDKSTDTQYFGPGTRLTVL.

The chain recombines TRBV18 with TRBJ2-7; a weak D match, TRBD1 (5 bases). The germline V gene has CDR1 KGHSH and CDR2 LQKENI. The CDR3 covers 15 residues. With 2 bases removed from V and 6 bases from J, the gap between germline ends came to 17 bases. The CDR3 DNA reads TGTGCCAGCTCACCAAGGGGCACGCTAGGCACCGAGCAGTACTTC. Translating gives CASSPRGTLGTEQYF.

The chain couples TRBV25-1 to TRBJ2-5; D uncertain. V was pared by 3 bases and J by 4 bases, with 6 bases between. Germline V gene lookup returns CDR1 MGHDK and CDR2 SYGVNS. This CDR3 has 12 residues. CDR3 nucleotides: TGTGCCAGCAGTGACCTCGTAGAGACCCAGTACTTC. Translation gives CASSDLVETQYF. Full variable domain (outside the CDR3, taken from reference TRBV25-1 and TRBJ2-5): EADIYQTPRYLVIGTGKKITLECSQTMGHDKMYWYQQDPGMELHLIHYSYGVNSTEKGDLSSESTVSRIRTEHFPLTLESARPSHTSQYLCASSDLVETQYFGPGTRLLVL.

This clone was found once. The chain couples TRBV6-1 to TRBJ1-2, with a possible D match to TRBD1 (5 bases). Trimming cost V 2 bases and J 6 bases, with 19 bases left between them. CDR1 is MNHNS and CDR2 is SASEGT in the germline V gene. This CDR3 is 16 amino acids long. CDR3 bases: TGTGCCAGCAGTGAAATGGGACTCTTGGGGACTAATGGCTACACCTTC. Amino acid sequence: CASSEMGLLGTNGYTF.

V is TRBV25-1 and J is TRBJ1-1, with D perhaps TRBD1 (6 bases). This CDR3 comprises 15 residues. With 10 bases removed from V and 4 bases from J, the gap between germline ends came to 22 bases. Germline-derived CDR1 and CDR2 are MGHDK and SYGVNS. Here the CDR3 reads CATSLRGPNFTEAFF. The CDR3 nucleotides read TGTGCCACCTCCCTCAGGGGACCGAATTTCACTGAAGCTTTCTTT.

This chain connects TRBV6-5 to TRBJ1-5; D remains unclear. The V and J ends lost 5 bases and 3 bases respectively, with 14 bases between them. The germline V gene has CDR1 MNHEY and CDR2 SVGAGI. This CDR3 has 15 residues. The CDR3 bases are TGTGCCAGCAGTACGTCCGACGGGTACAATCAGCCCCAGCATTTT. It specifies CASSTSDGYNQPQHF.

The chain links TRBV7-3 to TRBJ1-1; 7 nucleotides agree with TRBD1. The CDR3 extends over 15 amino acids. Germline-derived CDR1 and CDR2 are SGHTA and FQGTGA. Losses at the gene ends were 5 bases for V and 4 bases for J; bases not matched to a gene: 10. In DNA form, the CDR3 reads TGTGCCAGCAGCGACCGACAGGGTGGGATCACTGAAGCTTTCTTT. It translates to CASSDRQGGITEAFF.

This clone came up a few times. The chain recombines TRBV7-2 with TRBJ2-6; 7 bases are a match to TRBD1. The CDR3 extends over 16 amino acids. V shed 5 bases, J shed 0 bases, and the junction held 4 bases outside the gene matches. In germline, CDR1 is SGHTA, CDR2 FQGNSA. This CDR3 reads CASSPDRPSGANVLTF. The CDR3 DNA reads as TGTGCCAGCAGCCCGGACAGGCCCTCTGGGGCCAACGTCCTGACTTTC.

This clone appeared a single time. This sequence joins TRBV27 and TRBJ2-4; D is perhaps TRBD2 (6 bases). With 3 bases removed from V and 1 base from J, the gap between germline ends came to 10 bases. This CDR3 has 15 residues. Germline-derived CDR1 and CDR2 are MNHEY and SMNVEV (reference sequence). The DNA of the CDR3 is TGTGCCAGCAGTTTCGGAGGGTTGGCCAAAAACATTCAGTACTTC. Encoded protein: CASSFGGLAKNIQYF.